A single T cell receptor beta chain is shown here with its context. Its antigen is not known. The CDR3 has 13 amino acids. Germline values: CDR1 SGHKS, CDR2 YYEKEE (reference sequence). Trimming stripped 1 base from V and 3 bases from J, with 7 bases between. This sample is drawn from a study of a mutant IDH1 vaccine in newly diagnosed glioma. On the study more broadly: There were eight vaccinations for patients, given in weeks 1, 3, 5, 7, 11, 15, 19 and 23. Radiotherapy alone preceded vaccination by 4-6 weeks; alternatively, vaccination started with temozolomide cycles. Former treatment meant radiotherapy, temozolomide, or both; the majority had gotten both.

Assay used: immunoSEQ multiplex PCR; TCRdb lists only in-frame clones, some missing. The data hold roughly 60,000 clones, with 70% to 90% observed a single time. Time point given: week 23, last vaccination. Vaccine doses each comprised 300 ug of mutant IDH1 20-mer peptide, with topical imiquimod. This clonotype originated in a man aged 25-45 years with glioma. The chain carries TRBV5-5 and TRBJ2-5; D is undetermined. This sample comprised PBMCs, obtained from a glioma patient whose treatment included an IDH1 peptide vaccine. The CDR3 nucleotides read TGTGCCAGCAGCTTGCCCGGAGAAGAGACCCAGTACTTC. This gives the protein CASSLPGEETQYF.